This record covers a single T cell receptor (beta chain). These data belong to a study of blood T cell repertoires in COVID-19. Study information: T cells, B-cell-depleted T cells, or PBMCs provided the cDNA or gDNA that served as material.

Across about two dozen US areas, participants ranged in age from 18 to 89 years. Original analysis: By means of reference gene primer amplification, nucleated cell counts were estimated. Using immunoSEQ multiplex PCR, the repertoire was profiled, and TCRdb retains in-frame clones only, with some absent. D and trimming were read from the DNA, whereas the V and J calls and clone size are those reported in that table. Here the sample spans some 130,000 clones, about 86% being singletons. The germline V gene has CDR1 SGHRS and CDR2 YFSETQ. The CDR3 has 16 amino acids. With 4 bases removed from V and 6 bases from J, the gap between germline ends came to 20 bases.

The chain joins TRBV5-1 to TRBJ1-5, with D possibly being TRBD1 (6 bases). Sequenced: PBMCs or T cells enriched from blood (not recorded which). The sequence derives from a man aged 40-49 years with acute COVID-19. CDR3 in DNA: TGCGCCAGCAGCCCCGGGGGGACATCCCGGGGTCAGCCCCAGCATTTT. It is translated as CASSPGGTSRGQPQHF. The full variable domain, in which reference TRBV5-1 and TRBJ1-5 provide the parts outside the CDR3, is KAGVTQTPRYLIKTRGQQVTLSCSPISGHRSVSWYQQTPGQGLQFLFEYFSETQRNKGNFPGRFSGRQFSNSRSEMNVSTLELGDSALYLCASSPGGTSRGQPQHFGDGTRLSIL.